The 4 T cell receptor beta chains reported below all come from one sample, sequenced in a study of radiation and T cells in renal cell carcinoma. Specified time point: blood 4 weeks post-SBRT, at nephrectomy. The sample's treatment: 15 Gy SBRT to primary tumor, nephrectomy 4 weeks later. Profiled with immunoSEQ multiplex PCR; TCRdb holds only in-frame clones, not every one. Of around 180,000 clones listed, about nine tenths were seen once; the top ten hold roughly 12%. Source: blood, taken from a patient whose treatment included radiotherapy and nephrectomy. These receptors were taken from a woman aged 50 to 65 with renal cell carcinoma.

This rearrangement joins TRBV7-2 to TRBJ1-5; D is perhaps TRBD1 (5 bases). Trimming took 4 bases from V and 4 from J, leaving 14 bases between them. The CDR3 length is 15 residues. Germline CDR1 SGHTA, CDR2 FQGNSA. CDR3 protein: CASSWGSGLNQPQHF. As DNA, the CDR3 is TGTGCCAGCAGCTGGGGATCGGGGCTTAATCAGCCCCAGCATTTT.

The chain has TRBV6-5 and TRBJ2-3; 9 nucleotides align to TRBD2. The ends lost 0 bases at V and 4 bases at J; junction bases unmatched: 2. This CDR3 contains 15 residues. Germline lookup yields CDR1 MNHEY and CDR2 SVGAGI. The CDR3 coding sequence is TGTGCCAGCAGTTACTCCGGACTAGCGCCAGATACGCAGTATTTT. Its protein product is CASSYSGLAPDTQYF.

The chain recombines TRBV25-1 with TRBJ1-1; no firm D call. The CDR3 runs 15 residues. V was trimmed by 1 base and J by 4 bases, leaving 13 bases between them. Germline assignment: CDR1 MGHDK and CDR2 SYGVNS. The CDR3 DNA sequence: TGTGCCAGCAGTGAATTTGGACGGGCGGGCACTGAAGCTTTCTTT. Translating it yields CASSEFGRAGTEAFF.

V usage is TRBV6-6 and J usage is TRBJ1-1, with D possibly TRBD1 on 5 matching bases. With 2 bases removed from V and 7 bases from J, the gap between germline ends came to 11 bases. Germline V gene data show CDR1 as MNHNY and CDR2 as SVGAGI (reference sequence). The CDR3 has 13 residues. The chain's CDR3 is CASSYGQGLEAFF. The DNA of the CDR3 is TGTGCCAGCAGTTACGGGCAGGGCCTTGAAGCTTTCTTT.